These 26 T cell receptor beta chains came from one sample sequenced in a study of blood T cell repertoires in COVID-19. Measured with immunoSEQ multiplex PCR; TCRdb has only the in-frame clones, and not every one. Among a few hundred thousand clones, approximately 89% were seen once, and the ten largest hold around 5%. What was sequenced was PBMCs or T cells enriched from blood (not recorded which). All receptors derive from a man aged 25 to 40 who had recovered from COVID-19.

The rearrangement links TRBV6-5 to TRBJ2-3, with 8 bases aligning to TRBD2. This CDR3 is 16 amino acids long. V trimming: 1 base; J trimming: 5 bases; junction bases outside the gene matches: 8. CDR1 and CDR2 from the germline V gene are MNHEY and SVGAGI. CDR3: CASSYWAGGEGDTQYF. The CDR3 DNA sequence: TGTGCCAGCAGTTACTGGGCGGGGGGCGAGGGAGATACGCAGTATTTT.

V and J are TRBV6-6 and TRBJ2-7; TRBD2 is a possible D gene (6 bases). The V end lost 5 bases, the J end lost 4 bases, and 24 bases lay between the germline ends. This CDR3 has 17 residues. Per germline, CDR1 MNHNY and CDR2 SVGAGI (reference sequence). For the CDR3, the DNA is TGTGCCAGCAGTCCATACCAGGCCCCGCGGGGTGTGTACGAGCAGTACTTC. Its translation: CASSPYQAPRGVYEQYF.

The rearrangement joins TRBV27 to TRBJ2-7; D gene uncertain. CDR3 length: 16 residues. Trimming pared 0 bases from V and 0 bases from J, leaving 12 bases between. Germline values: CDR1 MNHEY, CDR2 SMNVEV (reference sequence). The CDR3 sequence: CASSLSKAGLSYEQYF. CDR3 bases: TGTGCCAGCAGTTTATCGAAGGCAGGTCTCTCCTACGAGCAGTACTTC.

The chain couples TRBV20-1 to TRBJ2-7; possible D gene TRBD2, 6 bases. From germline, CDR1 is DFQATT and CDR2 SNEGSKA (reference sequence). V lost 7 bases, J lost 5 bases, and 12 bases lay in between. This CDR3 is built from 11 residues. The CDR3, as DNA: TGCAGTGTAGGCGGGGTCGACGAGCAGTACTTC. As protein: CSVGGVDEQYF.

The chain links TRBV3-1 (or the pseudogene TRBV3-2) to TRBJ1-2; 11 bases agree with TRBD1. Germline lookup yields CDR1 LGHDT and CDR2 YNNKEL (reference sequence). CDR3 length: 17 amino acids. V lost 4 bases to trimming and J lost 8 bases; unmatched junction nucleotides: 15. CDR3 in DNA: TGTGCCAGCAGCCTGGGACAGGGGGATTGGGTCTTAGGGGGCTACACCTTC. Translation: CASSLGQGDWVLGGYTF.

The V and J genes are TRBV27 and TRBJ2-7, with 9 bases that match TRBD2. Germline V lookup: CDR1 MNHEY, CDR2 SMNVEV (reference sequence). The CDR3 is 15 amino acids. J was trimmed by 2 bases and V by 7 bases; bases with no gene match: 9. CDR3 in DNA: TGTGCCAGCATCACTCGCGGGGGGGGTCCCTACGAGCAGTACTTC. Its translation: CASITRGGGPYEQYF.

The gene calls are TRBV7-9 and TRBJ2-3, with D hard to call. CDR1 and CDR2 (germline): SEHNR, FQNEAQ (reference sequence). The CDR3 contains 13 residues. The V and J ends lost 4 bases and 4 bases respectively, with 9 bases between them. The CDR3 sequence is CASSSLSPDTQYF. Here the CDR3 DNA reads TGTGCCAGCAGCTCACTTTCTCCAGATACGCAGTATTTT.

Many counts were recorded for this clone. This chain connects TRBV7-9 to TRBJ1-4; 9 bases align to TRBD1. The CDR3 length is 16 residues. The trim removed 5 bases at V and 6 bases at J, leaving 10 bases unmatched. Germline assignment: CDR1 SEHNR and CDR2 FQNEAQ (reference sequence). The CDR3 sequence is CASSRTGGAAHEKLFF. The CDR3 DNA follows: TGTGCCAGCAGCCGAACAGGGGGCGCTGCCCATGAAAAACTGTTTTTT.

The chain employs TRBV7-2 and TRBJ1-1, with 9 bases that match TRBD1. The CDR3 spans 15 residues. The germline V gene has CDR1 SGHTA and CDR2 FQGNSA. Trimming cost V 3 bases and J 1 base; bases outside gene matches: 3. In DNA form, the CDR3 reads TGTGCCAGCAGCTTTCCGGACAGGGGGAACACTGAAGCTTTCTTT. This codes for CASSFPDRGNTEAFF.

In its sample, this clone was seen once. The chain joins TRBV2 to TRBJ2-4; D is unresolved. The CDR3 is 16 residues long. Germline lookup yields CDR1 SNHLY and CDR2 FYNNEI. V dropped 5 bases and J dropped 0 bases, with 14 bases sitting between them. The CDR3 sequence: CASSPYRGLAKNIQYF. The DNA of the CDR3 is TGTGCCAGCAGTCCTTACCGCGGATTAGCCAAAAACATTCAGTACTTC.

The rearrangement uses TRBV2 and TRBJ1-6, with TRBD1 matching 8 bases. The CDR3 spans 13 residues. Germline values: CDR1 SNHLY, CDR2 FYNNEI. V lost 10 bases to trimming and J lost 7 bases; unmatched junction nucleotides: 6. CDR3 amino acids: CATTGERNSPLHF. DNA for the CDR3: TGTGCCACGACAGGGGAGAGGAATTCACCCCTCCACTTT.

The CDR3 here is CASSSPLVNGYTF. The CDR3 coding sequence is TGTGCCAGCAGCTCCCCCCTAGTCAATGGCTACACCTTC. This rearrangement joins TRBV7-9 to TRBJ1-2; D is ambiguous. Germline assignment: CDR1 SEHNR and CDR2 FQNEAQ (reference sequence). CDR3 size: 13 residues. Trimming shortened V by 4 bases and J by 6 bases, and 12 bases separated the two germline ends.

The V call is TRBV28, the J call TRBJ2-1; TRBD1 agrees at 10 bases. CDR1 and CDR2 (germline): MDHEN, SYDVKM. The CDR3 loop spans 16 amino acids. V gave up 5 bases and J gave up 4 bases; unmatched junction bases: 8. CDR3 sequence: CASSPGGTGAYNEQFF. The CDR3 DNA sequence: TGTGCCAGCAGTCCCGGGGGGACAGGGGCGTACAATGAGCAGTTCTTC.

The chain has TRBV6-1 and TRBJ2-3, with 13 bases lining up with TRBD2. The V and J ends lost 3 bases and 12 bases, in that order; junction bases with no gene match: 6. CDR3 size: 14 residues. CDR1 and CDR2 (germline): MNHNS, SASEGT. The CDR3 bases are TGTGCCAGCAGTGAGACTAGCGGGGGGTTGAAACAGTATTTT. Its translation is CASSETSGGLKQYF.

This chain uses TRBV4-1 with TRBJ2-5; 12 bases fit TRBD2. Germline loops: CDR1 MGHRA, CDR2 YSYEKL. The CDR3 is 16 residues long. The V gene end was trimmed by 4 bases and the J gene end by 1 base; junction bases not matched to a gene: 4. The CDR3 nucleotides read TGCGCCAGCAGCCCTGGACTAGCGGGGACCCAAGAGACCCAGTACTTC. It is translated as CASSPGLAGTQETQYF.

This chain's CDR3 is CASSPQMGGAYEQYF. CDR3 sequence (DNA): TGCGCCAGCAGCCCCCAAATGGGGGGGGCGTACGAGCAGTACTTC. The rearrangement uses TRBV5-1 and TRBJ2-7; D might be TRBD2 (7 bases). CDR1 and CDR2 (germline): SGHRS, YFSETQ. The CDR3 contains 15 residues. The germline V and J ends were trimmed by 4 bases and 4 bases, with 18 bases remaining between them.

This rearrangement joins TRBV6-5 to TRBJ1-2; D ambiguous. The CDR3 has 14 amino acids. Trimming shortened V by 4 bases and J by 4 bases, and 13 bases separated the two germline ends. CDR1 is MNHEY and CDR2 is SVGAGI in the germline V gene. CDR3 loop: CASSLTLRGYGYTF. CDR3 DNA sequence: TGTGCCAGCAGTTTGACATTGCGTGGCTATGGCTACACCTTC.

The chain couples TRBV9 to TRBJ1-3; 9 positions match TRBD1. CDR3 length equals 17 residues. J gave up 2 bases and V 4 bases, and 10 bases lay outside the gene matches. Germline CDR1 SGDLS, CDR2 YYNGEE. The chain's CDR3 is CASSLMSGTGTGNTIYF. The CDR3 bases are TGTGCCAGCAGCCTAATGTCCGGGACAGGGACTGGAAACACCATATATTTT.

This chain uses TRBV3-1 (or the pseudogene TRBV3-2) with TRBJ1-2; D ambiguous. Per germline, CDR1 LGHDT and CDR2 YNNKEL (reference sequence). The CDR3 runs to 13 residues. V was cut by 1 base and J by 8 bases, with 11 bases left in between. CDR3 residues: CASSQVGGGGYTF. The CDR3 region has the DNA TGTGCCAGCAGCCAAGTAGGCGGAGGGGGCTACACCTTC.

The chain combines TRBV9 with TRBJ2-5; tentatively, D is TRBD2 (5 bases). The ends were cut back, 4 bases at V and 9 bases at J, with 13 bases in the middle. Germline lookup yields CDR1 SGDLS and CDR2 YYNGEE. The CDR3 loop spans 12 amino acids. The CDR3 nucleotides read TGTGCCAGCAGCCAGACCCCCGGGGCCCAGTACTTC. Its translation: CASSQTPGAQYF. The full variable domain, with the rest looked up from reference TRBV9 and TRBJ2-5, is DSGVTQTPKHLITATGQRVTLRCSPRSGDLSVYWYQQSLDQGLQFLIQYYNGEERAKGNILERFSAQQFPDLHSELNLSSLELGDSALYFCASSQTPGAQYFGPGTRLLVL.

The chain recombines TRBV2 with TRBJ2-1, with D hard to call. Trimming shortened V by 2 bases and J by 0 bases, and 11 bases separated the two germline ends. Germline CDR1 is SNHLY and CDR2 is FYNNEI. The CDR3 is made up of 16 amino acids. For the CDR3, the DNA is TGTGCCAGCAGTGAACTTCGGCGGAGCTCCTACAATGAGCAGTTCTTC. It specifies CASSELRRSSYNEQFF.

V usage is TRBV20-1 and J usage is TRBJ1-2, with TRBD1 as a possible D gene (5 bases). Trimming took 3 bases from V and 5 from J, leaving 13 bases between them. The CDR3 is made up of 13 amino acids. Germline assignment: CDR1 DFQATT and CDR2 SNEGSKA (reference sequence). The CDR3 DNA reads TGCAGTGCTAGTCTCGCCGGACAATATGGCTACACCTTC. Its protein product is CSASLAGQYGYTF.

The genes are TRBV19 and TRBJ2-1, with 8 bases lining up with TRBD1. Germline V gene data show CDR1 as LNHDA and CDR2 as SQIVND (reference sequence). This CDR3 is 15 amino acids long. The V gene end was trimmed by 6 bases and the J gene end by 2 bases; junction bases not matched to a gene: 6. The CDR3 region is CASRSDRGAYNEQFF. Written as DNA, the CDR3 is TGTGCCAGTAGGAGCGACAGGGGCGCCTACAATGAGCAGTTCTTC.

The V and J genes are TRBV24-1 and TRBJ2-1; D ambiguous. V lost 6 bases to trimming and J lost 4 bases, with 6 bases between them. This CDR3 is built from 12 residues. Germline CDR1 and CDR2: KGHDR and SFDVKD. CDR3 sequence reads: CATSKAYNEQFF. For the CDR3, the DNA is TGTGCCACCAGTAAAGCGTACAATGAGCAGTTCTTC.

The CDR3 loop reads CAISDYRATKNIQYF. CDR3 bases: TGTGCCATCAGTGATTACAGGGCGACCAAAAACATTCAGTACTTC. The chain employs TRBV10-3 and TRBJ2-4, with D tentatively TRBD1 (6 bases). The V end lost 3 bases, the J end lost 2 bases, and 11 bases lay between the germline ends. Germline CDR1 reads ENHRY; CDR2 reads SYGVKD. This CDR3 spans 15 amino acids.

V and J are TRBV6-5 and TRBJ2-2; 8 bases match TRBD1. Trimming cost V 8 bases and J 5 bases; bases outside gene matches: 4. Per germline, CDR1 MNHEY and CDR2 SVGAGI. The CDR3 has 13 amino acids. CDR3 amino acids: CASQGQETGELFF. Here the CDR3 DNA reads TGTGCCAGCCAGGGACAGGAAACCGGGGAGCTGTTTTTT.